This T cell receptor beta chain comes out of a study of shared clonotypes between healthy human individuals. Division of CD4+ cells produced a CD45RA+ naive subset and a CD45RA-negative memory subset. Whole-study results and caveats: A handful of donors held roughly 5% of naive CD4 clonotypes in common.

For sorted subsets, about 200 ng DNA per replicate equaled 33,000 or so T cell genomes. Some clones are missing from TCRdb's copy, which holds only in-frame ones; the method was immunoSEQ multiplex PCR. Of 1.4 million to 1.5 million clones listed, roughly 96% are singletons. Notes on this clone: Its specificity is not known.

Germline CDR1 and CDR2: SGHNT and YYREEE (reference sequence). The CDR3 has 18 amino acids. V was clipped by 4 bases and J by 0 bases; unmatched bases: 9. This sequence originates from a man younger than 45 in good health. The chain links TRBV5-4 to TRBJ2-7; 14 positions agree with TRBD2. Sequencing was done on a sample of naive CD4+ T cells sorted from blood. Subset described: CD45RA+ positively selected. For the CDR3, the DNA is TGTGCCAGCAGCGGACTCGGACTAGCGGGAGGAAGCTCCTACGAGCAGTACTTC. This encodes CASSGLGLAGGSSYEQYF.